The clone carrying this TCR beta chain was seen a few times. The CDR3 runs to 13 residues. The V and J ends lost 2 bases and 4 bases, in that order; junction bases with no gene match: 1. Germline V gene lookup returns CDR1 MNHNY and CDR2 SVGAGI (reference sequence). Only in-frame clones appear in the TCRdb table, and some are missing; sequencing was by immunoSEQ multiplex PCR. The sample includes more than 6,500 clones, 72% of them seen just once. This specimen comes from a study of T cell repertoires in ileal Crohn's disease. The rearrangement joins TRBV6-6 to TRBJ2-5; TRBD2 matches 7 bases. Sequenced: ileal tissue. This clonotype originated in an adult with Crohn's disease. The CDR3 protein is CASSYPGGETQYF. The DNA for the CDR3 is TGTGCCAGCAGTTACCCGGGGGGAGAGACCCAGTACTTC.